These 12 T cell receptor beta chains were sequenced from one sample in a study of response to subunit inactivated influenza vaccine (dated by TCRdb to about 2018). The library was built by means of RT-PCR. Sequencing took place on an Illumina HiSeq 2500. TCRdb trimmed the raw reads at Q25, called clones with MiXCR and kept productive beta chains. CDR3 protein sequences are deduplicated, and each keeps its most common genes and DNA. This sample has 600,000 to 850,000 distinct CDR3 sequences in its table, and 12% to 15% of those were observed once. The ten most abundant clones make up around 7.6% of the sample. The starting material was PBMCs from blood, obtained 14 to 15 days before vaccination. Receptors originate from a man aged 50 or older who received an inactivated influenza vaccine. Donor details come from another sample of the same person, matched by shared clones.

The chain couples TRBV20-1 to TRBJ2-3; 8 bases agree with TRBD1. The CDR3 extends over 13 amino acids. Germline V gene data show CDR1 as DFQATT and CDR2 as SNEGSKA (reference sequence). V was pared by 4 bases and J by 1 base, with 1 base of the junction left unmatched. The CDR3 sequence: CSANRGGTDTQYF. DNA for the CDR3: TGCAGTGCTAACAGGGGGGGCACAGATACGCAGTATTTT.

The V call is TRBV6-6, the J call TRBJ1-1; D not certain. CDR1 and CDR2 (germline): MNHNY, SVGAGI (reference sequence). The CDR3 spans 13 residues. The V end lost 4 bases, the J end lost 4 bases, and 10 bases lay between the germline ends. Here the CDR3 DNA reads TGTGCCAGCAGTTCCCATATGGGCACTGAAGCTTTCTTT. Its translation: CASSSHMGTEAFF.

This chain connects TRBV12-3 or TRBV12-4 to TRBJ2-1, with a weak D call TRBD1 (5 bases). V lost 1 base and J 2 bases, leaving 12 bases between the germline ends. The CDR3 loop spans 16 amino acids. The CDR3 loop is CASSLVGAITYNEQFF. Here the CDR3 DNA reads TGTGCCAGCAGTTTAGTTGGGGCGATAACCTACAATGAGCAGTTCTTC.

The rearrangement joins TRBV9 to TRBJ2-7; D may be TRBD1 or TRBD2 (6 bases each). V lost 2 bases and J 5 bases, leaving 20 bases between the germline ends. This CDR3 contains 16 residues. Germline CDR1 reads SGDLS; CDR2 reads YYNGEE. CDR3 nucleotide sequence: TGTGCCAGCAGCGTGAGATCCGGGGGCCTACAGGACGAGCAGTACTTC. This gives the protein CASSVRSGGLQDEQYF.

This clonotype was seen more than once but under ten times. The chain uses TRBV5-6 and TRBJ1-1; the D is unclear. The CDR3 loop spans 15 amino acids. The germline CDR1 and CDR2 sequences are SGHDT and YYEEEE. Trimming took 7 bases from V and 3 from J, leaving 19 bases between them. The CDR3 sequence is CASLPYYRSDTEAFF. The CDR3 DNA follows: TGTGCCAGCCTACCTTACTACAGATCGGACACTGAAGCTTTCTTT.

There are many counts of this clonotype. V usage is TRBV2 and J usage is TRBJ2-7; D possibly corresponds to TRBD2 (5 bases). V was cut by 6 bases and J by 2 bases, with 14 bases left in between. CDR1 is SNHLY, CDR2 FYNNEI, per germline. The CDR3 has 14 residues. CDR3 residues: CASRFAGYAYEQYF. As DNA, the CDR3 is TGTGCCAGCAGATTCGCGGGTTATGCCTACGAGCAGTACTTC.

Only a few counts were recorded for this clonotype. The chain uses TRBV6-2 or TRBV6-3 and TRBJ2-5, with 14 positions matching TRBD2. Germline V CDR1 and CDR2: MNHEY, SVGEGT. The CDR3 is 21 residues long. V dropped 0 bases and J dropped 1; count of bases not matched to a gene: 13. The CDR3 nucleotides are TGTGCCAGCAGTTACTCGCTGCAATGGGGACTAGCGGGGGCTAGCCAAGAGACCCAGTACTTC. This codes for CASSYSLQWGLAGASQETQYF.

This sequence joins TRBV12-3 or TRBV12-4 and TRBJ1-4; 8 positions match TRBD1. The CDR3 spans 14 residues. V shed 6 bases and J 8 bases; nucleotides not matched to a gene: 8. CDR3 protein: CASRTGVSGEKLFF. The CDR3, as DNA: TGTGCCAGCAGGACAGGGGTTAGCGGGGAAAAACTGTTTTTT.

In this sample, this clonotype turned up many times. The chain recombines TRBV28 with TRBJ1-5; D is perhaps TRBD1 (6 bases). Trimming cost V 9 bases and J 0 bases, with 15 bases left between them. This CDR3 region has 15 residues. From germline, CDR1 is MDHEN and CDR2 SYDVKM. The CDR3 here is CASLRDRISNQPQHF. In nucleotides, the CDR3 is TGTGCCAGTTTGCGAGACAGGATTAGCAATCAGCCCCAGCATTTT.

The CDR3 DNA is TGTGCCAGCAGTCACCGCGGGACACAGAATAGCAATCAGCCCCAGCATTTT. This sequence encodes CASSHRGTQNSNQPQHF. J is TRBJ1-5 and V is TRBV12-3 or TRBV12-4; perhaps TRBD1 as D (6 bases). CDR3 length: 17 amino acids. The germline V and J ends were trimmed by 5 bases and 0 bases, with 17 bases remaining between them.

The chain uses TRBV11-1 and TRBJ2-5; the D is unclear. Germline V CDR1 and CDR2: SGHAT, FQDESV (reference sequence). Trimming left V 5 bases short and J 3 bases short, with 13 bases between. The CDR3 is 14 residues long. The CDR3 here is CASSPSHSEETQYF. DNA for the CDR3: TGTGCCAGCAGCCCAAGCCATTCGGAAGAGACCCAGTACTTC.

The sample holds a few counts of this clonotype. The CDR3 sequence: CASSESAGVYNEQFF. CDR3 in DNA: TGCGCCAGCAGCGAGTCGGCGGGGGTCTACAATGAGCAGTTCTTC. This chain uses TRBV5-1 with TRBJ2-1; 7 bases are a match to TRBD2. This CDR3 comprises 15 residues. Trimming took 4 bases from V and 3 from J; bases not matched to a gene: 7. CDR1 is SGHRS, CDR2 YFSETQ, per germline.